A single sample is the source of the 31 T cell receptor beta chains below, sequenced in a study of blood T cell repertoires in COVID-19. Profiling relied on immunoSEQ multiplex PCR, and the TCRdb table lists in-frame clones only, not all of them. This sample has roughly 200,000 clones; around 78% occur once, and the top ten carry approximately 3%. Input material: peripheral blood. Receptor source: a woman aged 80 or over with active or convalescent COVID-19.

This clone appeared once. The J gene is TRBJ1-5, the V gene TRBV28; weak D call: TRBD1 (6 bases). The CDR3 extends over 14 amino acids. Germline loops: CDR1 MDHEN, CDR2 SYDVKM. V lost 6 bases and J lost 11, with 20 bases in between. Written as DNA, the CDR3 is TGTGCCAGCAGAATCGTCGGGACATCCGGAACCCAGCATTTT. Amino acids: CASRIVGTSGTQHF.

The chain joins TRBV20-1 to TRBJ2-7; 8 bases are a match to TRBD2. This CDR3 comprises 16 residues. V was clipped by 3 bases and J by 2 bases; unmatched bases: 12. Germline V gives CDR1 DFQATT, CDR2 SNEGSKA (reference sequence). As DNA, the CDR3 is TGCAGTGCTAGTTGGCTCGGGACGGGGGGGCCCTACGAGCAGTACTTC. This translates into CSASWLGTGGPYEQYF.

The chain carries TRBV11-2 and TRBJ2-7; maybe TRBD1 (6 bases). Germline CDR1 reads SGHAT; CDR2 reads FQNNGV. V was trimmed by 5 bases and J by 6 bases, leaving 17 bases between them. The CDR3 runs to 14 residues. The CDR3 DNA follows: TGTGCCAGCAGCCCGAGGGTTAACAGGGTCGAGCAGTACTTC. It encodes CASSPRVNRVEQYF.

This sequence joins TRBV30 and TRBJ1-6; D might be TRBD1 (6 bases). The CDR3 has 13 amino acids. Trimming pared 5 bases from V and 10 bases from J, leaving 15 bases between. Germline assignment: CDR1 GTSNPN and CDR2 SVGIG (reference sequence). For the CDR3, the DNA is TGTGCCTGGTCGGGAGGGGGTCGATCACCCCTCCACTTT. Translation gives CAWSGGGRSPLHF. The full variable domain, in which reference TRBV30 and TRBJ1-6 provide the parts outside the CDR3, is SQTIHQWPATLVQPVGSPLSLECTVEGTSNPNLYWYRQAAGRGLQLLFYSVGIGQISSEVPQNLSASRPQDRQFILSSKKLLLSDSGFYLCAWSGGGRSPLHFGNGTRLTVT.

The J gene is TRBJ1-6, the V gene TRBV12-3 or TRBV12-4; the D gene is possibly TRBD1 (5 bases). The CDR3 loop spans 12 amino acids. V was trimmed by 5 bases and J by 13 bases, leaving 12 bases between them. For the CDR3, the DNA is TGTGCCAGCAGTGCAACAGGAATTCCCCTCCACTTT. It yields the protein CASSATGIPLHF.

This clone was counted once. This chain joins TRBV18 and TRBJ1-1; the D gene is possibly TRBD1 (6 bases). Trimming stripped 4 bases from V and 1 base from J, with 13 bases between. The germline V gene encodes CDR1 KGHSH and CDR2 LQKENI. CDR3 length: 15 amino acids. The CDR3, as DNA: TGTGCCAGCTCACGGAACAGGGCGCAGAACACTGAAGCTTTCTTT. It is translated as CASSRNRAQNTEAFF.

A word on this clone: Other DNA sequences in the same sample also yield this CDR3. V gene TRBV20-1 combines with J gene TRBJ2-3, with D possibly TRBD2 on 5 matching bases. Trimming took 3 bases from V and 5 from J, leaving 6 bases between them. The CDR3 is 11 amino acids. Germline assignment: CDR1 DFQATT and CDR2 SNEGSKA (reference sequence). This chain's CDR3 is CSASRGDTQYF. The CDR3 region has the DNA TGCAGTGCTAGCCGGGGAGATACGCAGTATTTT.

The gene calls are TRBV7-2 and TRBJ2-6; no firm D call. CDR1 and CDR2 (germline): SGHTA, FQGNSA. With 1 base removed from V and 4 bases from J, the gap between germline ends came to 11 bases. The CDR3 covers 16 residues. CDR3 sequence: CASSLVLNSGANVLTF. CDR3 nucleotide sequence: TGTGCCAGCAGCTTAGTGCTGAACTCCGGGGCCAACGTCCTGACTTTC.

This sequence joins TRBV7-8 and TRBJ2-7, with 7 bases aligning to TRBD1. Unmatched junction bases numbered 15, after V lost 7 bases and J lost 6 bases. Germline CDR1 reads SGHVS; CDR2 reads FQNEAQ. The CDR3 totals 15 residues. This CDR3 is CASIPGRQGLVEQYF. The CDR3 nucleotides are TGTGCCAGCATCCCAGGGCGACAGGGTTTGGTCGAGCAGTACTTC.

The chain is built from TRBV6-1 and TRBJ1-2; D call uncertain. Germline CDR1 reads MNHNS; CDR2 reads SASEGT. Trimming shortened V by 2 bases and J by 3 bases, and 4 bases separated the two germline ends. The CDR3 spans 12 residues. The CDR3: CASSERYYGYTF. CDR3 nucleotides: TGTGCCAGCAGTGAACGGTACTATGGCTACACCTTC.

This clone showed up just a few times. The chain employs TRBV7-2 and TRBJ1-2; D not resolved. Germline CDR1 and CDR2: SGHTA and FQGNSA. V was pared by 1 base and J by 6 bases, with 12 bases between. This CDR3 comprises 14 residues. CDR3 DNA: TGTGCCAGCAGCTTAGATCCCAACGGGAATGGCTACACCTTC. Translation gives CASSLDPNGNGYTF.

The chain is built from TRBV7-6 and TRBJ2-3, with 9 positions matching TRBD2. Germline V gene lookup returns CDR1 SGHVS and CDR2 FNYEAQ. The CDR3 runs to 17 residues. V lost 1 base to trimming and J lost 5 bases; unmatched junction nucleotides: 10. The CDR3 coding sequence is TGTGCCAGCAGCTTAGGAGGCGGGGGGGCCGTTGAAGATACGCAGTATTTT. Translation: CASSLGGGGAVEDTQYF.

V and J are TRBV28 and TRBJ1-1, with a possible D match to TRBD1 (6 bases). Germline CDR1 is MDHEN and CDR2 is SYDVKM. The CDR3 contains 14 residues. Trimming took 6 bases from V and 0 from J, leaving 11 bases between them. The CDR3: CASRVDRLNTEAFF. DNA for the CDR3: TGTGCCAGCAGGGTCGACAGGTTGAACACTGAAGCTTTCTTT.

This clone was seen a single time. The genes are TRBV6-2 or TRBV6-3 and TRBJ2-1, with D perhaps TRBD2 (6 bases). The V gene lost 2 bases and the J gene lost 6 bases, with 14 bases spanning the gap. The germline gives CDR1 MNHEY, CDR2 SVGEGT. The CDR3 consists of 15 residues. The CDR3 is CASSYGIAAGNEQFF. The CDR3 DNA reads as TGTGCCAGCAGTTACGGGATAGCGGCAGGCAATGAGCAGTTCTTC.

This chain uses TRBV11-2 with TRBJ1-2; the match to TRBD1 covers 7 bases. The CDR3 is 14 amino acids. Per the germline V gene, CDR1 is SGHAT and CDR2 is FQNNGV. V shed 7 bases and J 6 bases; nucleotides not matched to a gene: 11. The CDR3 bases are TGTGCCAGCACTCAACAGGGGTCAAAGGATGGCTACACCTTC. Amino acid sequence: CASTQQGSKDGYTF. Full variable domain (missing parts from reference TRBV11-2 and TRBJ1-2): EAGVAQSPRYKIIEKRQSVAFWCNPISGHATLYWYQQILGQGPKLLIQFQNNGVVDDSQLPKDRFSAERLKGVDSTLKIQPAKLEDSAVYLCASTQQGSKDGYTFGSGTRLTVV.

The count of this clone is one. V is TRBV6-5 and J is TRBJ2-5; 14 positions agree with TRBD2. V trimming: 9 bases; J trimming: 4 bases; junction bases outside the gene matches: 7. The germline V gene encodes CDR1 MNHEY and CDR2 SVGAGI. The CDR3 length is 15 residues. The CDR3 reads CASISGLAGVETQYF. The CDR3 nucleotides are TGTGCCAGTATATCGGGACTAGCGGGGGTAGAGACCCAGTACTTC.

V is TRBV3-1 (or the pseudogene TRBV3-2) and J is TRBJ2-3; 8 bases fit TRBD2. The CDR3 totals 16 residues. Germline lookup yields CDR1 LGHDT and CDR2 YNNKEL (reference sequence). Trimming cost V 5 bases and J 0 bases; bases outside gene matches: 7. CDR3 sequence reads: CASSWVAGTSTDTQYF. In DNA, the CDR3 is TGTGCCAGCAGCTGGGTAGCGGGGACTAGCACAGATACGCAGTATTTT.

The rearrangement uses TRBV21-1 and TRBJ1-2. TRBV21-1 is a listed pseudogene. This CDR3 is built from 14 residues. The CDR3 region is CASSKEPGSYGYTF. The CDR3 DNA sequence: TGTGCCAGCAGCAAAGAACCGGGGAGCTATGGCTACACCTTC.

J is TRBJ2-7 and V is TRBV5-4; 7 bases are shared with TRBD2. Germline V lookup: CDR1 SGHNT, CDR2 YYREEE (reference sequence). Trimming removed 4 bases from V and 0 bases from J; junction bases left unmatched: 10. This CDR3 contains 16 residues. The CDR3 DNA reads as TGTGCCAGCAGCCCGGGGCGGCGGGGGACCTCCTACGAGCAGTACTTC. Its translation: CASSPGRRGTSYEQYF.

This rearrangement joins TRBV5-1 to TRBJ1-2; TRBD1 matches at 7 bases. This CDR3 spans 15 amino acids. Germline V gene sequence: CDR1 SGHRS, CDR2 YFSETQ. Losses at the gene ends were 2 bases for V and 0 bases for J; bases not matched to a gene: 4. The CDR3 sequence is CASSLGGTANYGYTF. The CDR3 nucleotides read TGCGCCAGCAGCTTAGGGGGGACAGCTAACTATGGCTACACCTTC.

As to this clone: One end of the junction does not line up with germline, which may come from a read error. The V call is TRBV5-6, the J call TRBJ2-7; D remains ambiguous. From germline, CDR1 is SGHDT and CDR2 YYEEEE. The CDR3 spans 12 residues. The CDR3 is CASSLSAYGQYF. The CDR3 DNA reads as TGTGCCAGCAGCTTGAGTGCGTACGGGCAGTACTTC.

V is TRBV4-3 and J is TRBJ2-5, with a tentative D call TRBD1 (5 bases). Germline V lookup: CDR1 LGHNA, CDR2 YSLEER. The ends were cut back, 0 bases at V and 2 bases at J, with 10 bases in the middle. The CDR3 is made up of 15 amino acids. CDR3 sequence (DNA): TGCGCCAGCAGCCAAGAATGGAACAGGCAAGAGACCCAGTACTTC. It is translated as CASSQEWNRQETQYF.

The sample holds a few counts of this clone. The V and J genes are TRBV3-1 (or the pseudogene TRBV3-2) and TRBJ1-6; D not resolved. In germline, CDR1 is LGHDT, CDR2 YNNKEL (reference sequence). This CDR3 region has 12 residues. The germline V and J ends were trimmed by 6 bases and 8 bases, with 8 bases remaining between them. The CDR3 sequence is CASSQRDSPLHF. In DNA form, the CDR3 reads TGTGCCAGCAGTCAGAGGGATTCACCCCTCCACTTT.

The gene calls are TRBV30 and TRBJ2-3; 13 bases align to TRBD2. Germline V gives CDR1 GTSNPN, CDR2 SVGIG (reference sequence). V dropped 4 bases and J dropped 6; count of bases not matched to a gene: 1. CDR3 size: 13 residues. For the CDR3, the DNA is TGTGCCTGGACGACTAGCGGGGGGGATACGCAGTATTTT. Residues: CAWTTSGGDTQYF.

The chain recombines TRBV7-8 with TRBJ2-5; 13 bases line up with TRBD2. Losses at the gene ends were 5 bases for V and 4 bases for J; bases not matched to a gene: 13. Germline V gene data show CDR1 as SGHVS and CDR2 as FQNEAQ. This CDR3 is 18 amino acids long. Here the CDR3 reads CASSARLAGGRLGETQYF. The CDR3 bases are TGTGCCAGCAGCGCTCGACTAGCGGGGGGAAGGTTGGGAGAGACCCAGTACTTC.

V is TRBV28 and J is TRBJ2-7; 11 bases map to TRBD2. Germline V gene sequence: CDR1 MDHEN, CDR2 SYDVKM. V gave up 8 bases and J gave up 2 bases; unmatched junction bases: 11. This CDR3 is 16 amino acids long. This CDR3 is CASSTSGAPYAYEQYF. Written as DNA, the CDR3 is TGTGCCAGCTCGACTAGCGGGGCACCTTACGCCTACGAGCAGTACTTC. The entire variable domain, with the rest obtained from reference TRBV28 and TRBJ2-7, is as follows: DVKVTQSSRYLVKRTGEKVFLECVQDMDHENMFWYRQDPGLGLRLIYFSYDVKMKEKGDIPEGYSVSREKKERFSLILESASTNQTSMYLCASSTSGAPYAYEQYFGPGTRLTVT.

This clone has only one observation. V usage is TRBV6-2 or TRBV6-3 and J usage is TRBJ2-2; maybe TRBD1 (6 bases). Germline V gene data show CDR1 as MNHEY and CDR2 as SVGEGT. The CDR3 covers 14 residues. V was trimmed by 5 bases and J by 1 base, leaving 8 bases between them. CDR3 bases: TGTGCCAGCAGTGTACAGGGGAACACCGGGGAGCTGTTTTTT. This gives the protein CASSVQGNTGELFF.

The chain combines TRBV9 with TRBJ1-6; D is perhaps TRBD1 (6 bases). This CDR3 has 16 residues. V was shortened by 5 bases and J by 8 bases, with 20 bases between the two germline ends. Germline-derived CDR1 and CDR2 are SGDLS and YYNGEE. The CDR3 sequence: CASSDTGMSGDSPLHF. CDR3 nucleotide sequence: TGTGCCAGCAGTGATACAGGGATGTCAGGGGATTCACCCCTCCACTTT.

V is TRBV6-6 and J is TRBJ1-1; TRBD1 matches at 8 bases. CDR3 size: 14 residues. With V trimmed by 4 bases and J by 0 bases, 1 base remained unmatched. In germline, CDR1 is MNHNY, CDR2 SVGAGI (reference sequence). CDR3 nucleotides: TGTGCCAGCAGTTGGGACAGGCTGAACACTGAAGCTTTCTTT. Translating gives CASSWDRLNTEAFF.

The rearrangement joins TRBV4-2 to TRBJ1-5; D may be TRBD1 (5 bases). V was clipped by 1 base and J by 3 bases, with 10 bases between them. In germline, CDR1 is LGHNA, CDR2 YNFKEQ. This CDR3 contains 15 residues. CDR3 residues: CASSQAGYVNQPQHF. Here the CDR3 DNA reads TGTGCCAGCAGCCAAGCAGGGTATGTCAATCAGCCCCAGCATTTT.

The chain is built from TRBV5-1 and TRBJ1-3; tentatively, D is TRBD1 (5 bases). The length of the CDR3 is 16 residues. V lost 2 bases and J 7 bases, leaving 19 bases between the germline ends. CDR1 and CDR2 (germline): SGHRS, YFSETQ. The DNA for the CDR3 is TGCGCCAGCAGCTTCTCGGGCGCAGGGATGGGTAACACCATATATTTT. Protein: CASSFSGAGMGNTIYF.